One and the same sample provided the 31 T cell receptor beta chains below, sequenced in a study of cytomegalovirus exposure and HLA in healthy donors. TCRdb's table, derived via immunoSEQ multiplex PCR, lists solely in-frame clones and lacks some. The sample has approximately 59,000 clones; roughly 92% are singletons. Specimen: PBMCs. These receptors originate from a man younger than 30 in good health and CMV-seropositive.

V gene TRBV19 combines with J gene TRBJ1-2; D might be TRBD1 (6 bases). Germline V gene data show CDR1 as LNHDA and CDR2 as SQIVND (reference sequence). The ends were cut back, 7 bases at V and 4 bases at J, with 16 bases in the middle. The CDR3 is 14 amino acids. The DNA of the CDR3 is TGTGCCAGTACGAAGGACAGCGTCACCTATGGCTACACCTTC. Amino acids: CASTKDSVTYGYTF.

The CDR3 DNA reads as TGTGCCAGCACTACTCCGGGACAGAGAGAGACCCAGTACTTC. It yields the protein CASTTPGQRETQYF. The rearrangement joins TRBV2 to TRBJ2-5; 7 bases are shared with TRBD1. This CDR3 has 14 residues. CDR1 and CDR2 from the germline V gene are SNHLY and FYNNEI. V gave up 7 bases and J gave up 4 bases; unmatched junction bases: 9.

This chain uses TRBV6-4 with TRBJ2-3, with D possibly being TRBD1 (5 bases). Germline lookup yields CDR1 MRHNA and CDR2 SNTAGT. Trimming left V 4 bases short and J 3 bases short, with 14 bases between. The CDR3 has 15 residues. The CDR3 sequence: CASSVNPAGTDTQYF. CDR3 nucleotide sequence: TGTGCCAGCAGTGTAAACCCTGCAGGGACAGATACGCAGTATTTT.

The chain couples TRBV6-1 to TRBJ2-7; 15 bases line up with TRBD2. CDR1 and CDR2 from the germline V gene are MNHNS and SASEGT. The length of the CDR3 is 17 residues. V lost 2 bases to trimming and J lost 0 bases; unmatched junction nucleotides: 2. CDR3 DNA sequence: TGTGCCAGCAGTGAACCGGGACTAGCGGGAGGCTCCTACGAGCAGTACTTC. This sequence encodes CASSEPGLAGGSYEQYF.

The J gene is TRBJ1-1, the V gene TRBV4-1, with TRBD1 matching 7 bases. Germline-derived CDR1 and CDR2 are MGHRA and YSYEKL. After removal of 2 bases from V and 3 bases from J, the junction contained 15 bases not matched to a gene. The CDR3 is made up of 18 amino acids. The CDR3 protein is CASSQPVALRRGHTEAFF. CDR3 DNA sequence: TGCGCCAGCAGCCAACCTGTCGCGCTTCGTAGGGGGCACACTGAAGCTTTCTTT.

The chain recombines TRBV6-5 with TRBJ1-3; D may be TRBD1 (6 bases). V gave up 2 bases and J gave up 2 bases, with 7 bases separating them. This CDR3 is built from 14 residues. Germline CDR1 is MNHEY and CDR2 is SVGAGI. This CDR3 is CASSYTGTGNTIYF. Here the CDR3 DNA reads TGTGCCAGCAGTTACACAGGGACTGGAAACACCATATATTTT.

The rearrangement joins TRBV28 to TRBJ2-7, with D possibly matching TRBD1 (6 bases). Between the trimmed V and J ends, which lost 5 bases and 6 bases, there was a span of 14 bases. Germline CDR1 reads MDHEN; CDR2 reads SYDVKM. There are 13 residues in the CDR3. This CDR3 is CASSQLPGAEQYF. The CDR3 region has the DNA TGTGCCAGCAGTCAACTGCCAGGGGCCGAGCAGTACTTC.

This chain links TRBV10-1 with TRBJ2-7, with TRBD2 matching 7 bases. The CDR3 runs 14 residues. The V gene end was trimmed by 5 bases and the J gene end by 3 bases; junction bases not matched to a gene: 7. Per the germline V gene, CDR1 is WNHNN and CDR2 is SYGVQD (reference sequence). CDR3 nucleotide sequence: TGCGCCAGCAGTAGCGGGACTGGAATCTACGAGCAGTACTTC. As protein: CASSSGTGIYEQYF.

The genes are TRBV28 and TRBJ1-2, with D possibly TRBD1 on 5 matching bases. The V gene lost 2 bases and the J gene lost 4 bases, with 17 bases spanning the gap. Germline CDR1 reads MDHEN; CDR2 reads SYDVKM. The CDR3 loop spans 16 amino acids. The CDR3 sequence is CASSLPLGGLSYGYTF. The CDR3 bases are TGTGCCAGCAGTTTACCTCTCGGGGGACTCTCCTATGGCTACACCTTC.

The genes are TRBV18 and TRBJ2-3; D may be TRBD1 (6 bases). This CDR3 comprises 13 residues. The germline CDR1 and CDR2 sequences are KGHSH and LQKENI. V lost 4 bases and J lost 3, with 8 bases in between. The CDR3 nucleotides are TGTGCCAGCTCACGAGACAGGACAGATACGCAGTATTTT. Translated, it gives CASSRDRTDTQYF.

The rearrangement uses TRBV30 and TRBJ1-3; the D gene is possibly TRBD1 (5 bases). Deletions cut 0 bases from V and 4 bases from J, with 10 bases between. The CDR3 runs 14 residues. Germline lookup yields CDR1 GTSNPN and CDR2 SVGIG (reference sequence). The CDR3 spells CAWSVAGIGNTIYF. The CDR3 bases are TGTGCCTGGAGTGTAGCAGGGATCGGAAACACCATATATTTT.

This chain connects TRBV11-1 to TRBJ1-1; D might be TRBD1 (6 bases). This CDR3 contains 15 residues. The V and J ends lost 6 bases and 1 base respectively, with 15 bases between them. Looked up from germline, CDR1 is SGHAT and CDR2 is FQDESV (reference sequence). CDR3 amino acids: CASRGRAGENTEAFF. The CDR3 nucleotides read TGTGCCAGCAGAGGACGGGCAGGGGAGAACACTGAAGCTTTCTTT. The complete variable domain, with remaining parts taken from reference TRBV11-1 and TRBJ1-1, reads EAEVAQSPRYKITEKSQAVAFWCDPISGHATLYWYRQILGQGPELLVQFQDESVVDDSQLPKDRFSAERLKGVDSTLKIQPAELGDSAMYLCASRGRAGENTEAFFGQGTRLTVV.

The rearrangement uses TRBV30 and TRBJ1-3; tentatively, D is TRBD1 (5 bases). CDR1 and CDR2 from the germline V gene are GTSNPN and SVGIG (reference sequence). This CDR3 is 14 amino acids long. V lost 4 bases and J lost 0, with 10 bases in between. The CDR3 DNA reads as TGTGCCTGGACATTAAGGGGCTCTGGAAACACCATATATTTT. It codes for CAWTLRGSGNTIYF.

This clone occurred a few times. The CDR3 DNA follows: TGTGCCAGCAGCTTACCAGGGTCAGAGACCCAGTACTTC. Residues: CASSLPGSETQYF. This rearrangement joins TRBV11-3 to TRBJ2-5; D possibly corresponds to TRBD1 (5 bases). Deletions cut 2 bases from V and 4 bases from J, with 8 bases between. CDR1 and CDR2 (germline): SGHNT, YENEEA. This CDR3 contains 13 residues. The full variable domain, in which reference TRBV11-3 and TRBJ2-5 provide the parts outside the CDR3, is EAGVVQSPRYKIIEKKQPVAFWCNPISGHNTLYWYLQNLGQGPELLIRYENEEAVDDSQLPKDRFSAERLKGVDSTLKIQPAELGDSAVYLCASSLPGSETQYFGPGTRLLVL.

This clone is a singleton in its sample. The rearrangement joins TRBV28 to TRBJ2-7; the D gene is possibly TRBD2 (6 bases). The CDR3 length is 14 residues. The ends were cut back, 5 bases at V and 3 bases at J, with 14 bases in the middle. CDR1 and CDR2 (germline): MDHEN, SYDVKM. The CDR3 nucleotides read TGTGCCAGCAGTGCGCCGGGAGCATTCTACGAGCAGTACTTC. Protein product: CASSAPGAFYEQYF.

The V call is TRBV27, the J call TRBJ2-7, with 8 bases identical to TRBD2. Germline V lookup: CDR1 MNHEY, CDR2 SMNVEV (reference sequence). CDR3 length: 15 residues. The V segment lost 6 bases and the J segment 0 bases; nucleotides outside the gene matches: 7. The CDR3 nucleotides read TGTGCCAGCAGCAAAACTAGCGGAAGCTCCTACGAGCAGTACTTC. It is translated as CASSKTSGSSYEQYF.

The gene calls are TRBV4-2 and TRBJ2-3, with 11 bases fitting TRBD2. Germline lookup yields CDR1 LGHNA and CDR2 YNFKEQ. This CDR3 has 16 amino acids. V lost 6 bases and J lost 5; bases outside the gene matches: 10. CDR3 protein: CASRIETSGVEDTQYF. As DNA, the CDR3 is TGTGCCAGCAGAATTGAGACTAGCGGGGTAGAAGATACGCAGTATTTT.

The table lists this clone with a count of one. CDR3 nucleotides: TGTGCCAGCAGGATGGGACAGGAGAAGCCCTACGAGCAGTACTTC. The encoded protein is CASRMGQEKPYEQYF. The chain uses TRBV27 and TRBJ2-7; 8 positions match TRBD1. The V segment lost 6 bases and the J segment 2 bases; nucleotides outside the gene matches: 9. This CDR3 is 15 amino acids long. Germline assignment: CDR1 MNHEY and CDR2 SMNVEV (reference sequence).

The chain is built from TRBV7-9 and TRBJ2-5, with 9 positions matching TRBD1. CDR1 is SEHNR, CDR2 FQNEAQ, per germline (reference sequence). The V segment lost 2 bases and the J segment 4 bases; nucleotides outside the gene matches: 17. The CDR3 runs to 19 residues. CDR3 sequence: CASSLRAVPGTGYRETQYF. Here the CDR3 DNA reads TGTGCCAGCAGCTTAAGAGCGGTCCCCGGGACAGGGTACCGAGAGACCCAGTACTTC. Together with reference TRBV7-9 and TRBJ2-5, the CDR3 gives the full variable domain: DTGVSQNPRHKITKRGQNVTFRCDPISEHNRLYWYRQTLGQGPEFLTYFQNEAQLEKSRLLSDRFSAERPKGSFSTLEIQRTEQGDSAMYLCASSLRAVPGTGYRETQYFGPGTRLLVL.

The chain recombines TRBV2 with TRBJ1-4; 9 bases are shared with TRBD1. J lost 4 bases, V lost 7 bases, and 7 bases had no gene match. Per the germline V gene, CDR1 is SNHLY and CDR2 is FYNNEI. The CDR3 totals 15 residues. As DNA, the CDR3 is TGTGCCAGCAAAGGCTGGACAGGGGTTAATGAAAAACTGTTTTTT. Amino acid sequence: CASKGWTGVNEKLFF.

The chain carries TRBV30 and TRBJ2-5, with TRBD1 identical over 8 bases. From germline, CDR1 is GTSNPN and CDR2 SVGIG (reference sequence). The length of the CDR3 is 13 residues. With V trimmed by 3 bases and J by 4 bases, 4 bases remained unmatched. Written as DNA, the CDR3 is TGTGCCTGGAGGGATGGACAGGGAGAGACCCAGTACTTC. As protein: CAWRDGQGETQYF.

The gene calls are TRBV5-4 and TRBJ2-7, with a weak D call TRBD2 (5 bases). Germline V gives CDR1 SGHNT, CDR2 YYREEE (reference sequence). The CDR3 is 13 residues long. Trimming removed 3 bases at V and 5 bases at J, with 12 bases between. The CDR3 nucleotides are TGTGCCAGCAGCTCCGGACTCCCCCACGAGCAGTACTTC. This sequence encodes CASSSGLPHEQYF.

V gene TRBV6-6 combines with J gene TRBJ1-3; a possible D gene is TRBD1 (6 bases). Germline lookup yields CDR1 MNHNY and CDR2 SVGAGI (reference sequence). Trimming left V 6 bases short and J 2 bases short, with 14 bases between. The CDR3 is 15 amino acids. This chain's CDR3 is CASRIQGIAGNTIYF. The DNA for the CDR3 is TGTGCCAGCAGGATACAGGGAATAGCTGGAAACACCATATATTTT.

The chain links TRBV11-3 to TRBJ2-1; D is ambiguous. With 6 bases removed from V and 5 bases from J, the gap between germline ends came to 8 bases. CDR3 length: 12 amino acids. Germline V CDR1 and CDR2: SGHNT, YENEEA. CDR3 nucleotides: TGTGCCAGCAGTTTTTCCGACAATGAGCAGTTCTTC. It encodes CASSFSDNEQFF.

This chain uses TRBV11-2 with TRBJ2-3; D is ambiguous. Germline assignment: CDR1 SGHAT and CDR2 FQNNGV. The CDR3 has 12 residues. V was clipped by 6 bases and J by 4 bases, with 8 bases between them. The CDR3 loop is CASRLTADTQYF. DNA for the CDR3: TGTGCCAGCAGACTCACAGCAGATACGCAGTATTTT.

The CDR3 coding sequence is TGTGCCAGCAGCCCGTCTCGGGGGATCGGCTACACCTTC. This translates into CASSPSRGIGYTF. V gene TRBV14 combines with J gene TRBJ1-2, with D perhaps matching TRBD1 (5 bases). Germline V gene lookup returns CDR1 SGHDN and CDR2 FVKESK. The CDR3 contains 13 residues. The V end was cut by 4 bases, the J end by 8 bases, with 14 bases between.

This chain joins TRBV14 and TRBJ2-5; 11 bases align to TRBD2. Germline CDR1 reads SGHDN; CDR2 reads FVKESK. This CDR3 is built from 16 residues. V was pared by 4 bases and J by 4 bases, with 8 bases of the junction left unmatched. The CDR3: CASSPLSGRAVETQYF. The CDR3 nucleotides read TGTGCCAGCAGCCCCCTTAGCGGGAGGGCCGTAGAGACCCAGTACTTC.

The rearrangement joins TRBV19 to TRBJ2-7, with D possibly matching TRBD1 (6 bases). Germline V lookup: CDR1 LNHDA, CDR2 SQIVND (reference sequence). The V end was cut by 3 bases, the J end by 2 bases, with 14 bases between. This CDR3 comprises 15 residues. Written as DNA, the CDR3 is TGTGCCAGTAGTATTTGGGCAGGGGAAGCCTACGAGCAGTACTTC. Translation: CASSIWAGEAYEQYF.

Only a few counts were recorded for this clone. The chain is built from TRBV10-3 and TRBJ2-3; 8 bases line up with TRBD2. The CDR3 spans 15 residues. V shed 7 bases and J 4 bases; nucleotides not matched to a gene: 10. Per the germline V gene, CDR1 is ENHRY and CDR2 is SYGVKD. CDR3: CAIKAPERESDTQYF. The CDR3, as DNA: TGTGCCATCAAAGCCCCAGAGCGGGAGTCAGATACGCAGTATTTT.

The chain combines TRBV9 with TRBJ1-3; tentatively, D is TRBD1 (5 bases). V was cut by 0 bases and J by 3 bases, with 10 bases left in between. The CDR3 length is 15 residues. In germline, CDR1 is SGDLS, CDR2 YYNGEE. CDR3 DNA sequence: TGTGCCAGCAGCGTAGCGGGGGAAAGTGGAAACACCATATATTTT. It encodes CASSVAGESGNTIYF.

The rearrangement joins TRBV29-1 to TRBJ1-1; 8 bases line up with TRBD1. The CDR3 spans 14 residues. The V gene end was trimmed by 8 bases and the J gene end by 1 base; junction bases not matched to a gene: 9. CDR1 is SQVTM, CDR2 ANQGSEA, per germline. Written as DNA, the CDR3 is TGCAGCTCCAGGGGGCGAGGGTCGAACACTGAAGCTTTCTTT. Its protein is CSSRGRGSNTEAFF.